The sequence of this T cell receptor beta chain was determined in a study of cytomegalovirus exposure and HLA in healthy donors (dated by TCRdb to about 2017). Study-wide context: According to an earlier analysis of a few hundred of the donors, some 180 million T cells yielded over 90 million unique TCR beta sequences and 276 Gb of sequence data. In an earlier analysis of several hundred of the donors, high-throughput TCR beta sequencing was used to judge whether each TCR beta V gene segment behaved as functional or pseudogenic. Around 300 gigabases of sequencing data and 80 million or so unique TCR sequences were included in an early release covering several hundred HLA-typed donors. Using immunosequencing, the study profiled T cell repertoires from 666 subjects and related those repertoires to cytomegalovirus serostatus. The study was designed to test whether signatures of past pathogen exposure could be identified by cataloging public T cell receptors. A later analysis re-examined previously published TCR beta repertoires from more than 600 donors and added high-resolution HLA genotyping to investigate patterns of TCR occurrence. On average, roughly 200,000 unique TCR beta nucleotide sequences were sequenced per donor among some 430 genotyped donors of the cohort, with 15% to 20% of those sequences being non-productive. Rather than drawing on any new phenotypic data, the later analysis identified candidate immune exposures from TCR beta sequences and the way those sequences occurred across donors. Donor age, sex, ethnicity and CMV serostatus were compiled alongside the repertoire data. The number of donors typed differed by locus, with roughly 620-640 for A, B, C, DRB1 and DQB1, roughly 520 for DQA1, 606 for DPA1, and roughly 450 for DPB1. A later genetic analysis took genome-wide SNP genotypes for about 55% of the 666 donors and used that subset as a discovery cohort. Of the approximately 400 genotyped donors, approximately 82% fell in the genetic ancestry cluster associated with self-reported Caucasian donors. All discovery cohort repertoires had been generated on a single sequencing platform. Both class I and class II loci were covered by HLA typing, at four-digit resolution. To predict cytomegalovirus infection status, the study brought together high-throughput TCR immunosequencing, statistical association of individual TCRs with disease status, and machine learning. Besides the first cohort of roughly 660 subjects, a separate validation cohort made up of 120 different subjects was used. Four to six DR-DQ haplotypes were handled as single units for association and clustering, since linkage in the cohort was strong. Overall results and qualifications from the work: An earlier analysis of 587 of the donors showed that most TCR beta V segments appeared in productive rearrangements either about 87% or about 30% of the time, which broadly matched IMGT annotations. In a later genetic analysis, a missense DCLRE1C variant was associated with V-gene and J-gene trimming of TCR beta chains, and the association was replicated in an independent cohort. In a later analysis, several top co-occurrence clusters were reported to appear linked to parvovirus B19, influenza, CMV and Epstein-Barr virus. The authors suggested that the approach could potentially be extended to other disease states and immunological phenotypes. Correlated functional status among segregating V segments might reflect linkage disequilibrium, but an unknown experimental factor could not be ruled out. The 87-base-pair reads could not distinguish some IMGT-functional V segments, including TRBV6-2 and TRBV6-3, so those segments were excluded. Because counts were too low, roughly 17 rarely observed V segments, including chromosome 9 orphons, were left out of the earlier analysis of 587 of the donors. In a later genetic analysis, fewer N-insertions in productive TCRs were reported among donors in an Asian-associated ancestry cluster than the approximately 630-donor mean. In both the original and validation cohorts, the classifier was reported to diagnose cytomegalovirus status with high specificity and sensitivity. Across donors, most TCR sequences were observed very rarely, whereas some public TCRs were present in many individuals. For the cohort, immune exposure information was limited to CMV serostatus. Three of the identified cytomegalovirus-associated TCR beta chains were confirmed in vitro to be specific for cytomegalovirus antigens. HLA typing was unavailable for some donors at each locus, so association tests used only the typed subset. A total of roughly 160 TCR beta chains were listed by the study as associated with cytomegalovirus. A later analysis associated 15,000 or so TCR beta sequences with specific HLA alleles at a false discovery rate of 0.05. Roughly uniform sequencing depth across donors was assumed in presence/absence analyses, although this assumption may not hold. A further reported finding was that TCR beta sequences accurately predicted the HLA-A and HLA-B alleles for most subjects in the first cohort. In a later analysis, HLA-associated TCR beta chains showed more clonal expansion and lower generation probabilities than non-associated chains that were equally common. A later analysis found that most CMV-associated TCR beta chains appeared HLA-restricted, with HLA associations seemingly driven largely by CMV exposure. A group of highly shared sequence variants was considered likely to be a technical artifact of the sequencing pipeline. In this cohort, only TCR beta chains were sequenced, and detectable features were limited by the absence of alpha or paired-chain data. A later analysis found that TCR association rates varied across HLA loci, with DRB1 alleles showing the most associated TCRs and HLA-C alleles the fewest. Assigning TCR associations to individual alleles was difficult when HLA alleles, especially DR and DQ, strongly co-occurred.

Preparation of the library involved the immunoSEQ multiplex PCR assay. For the multiplex PCR, a mixture combining 60 forward primers for TCR Vbeta segments and 13 reverse primers for TCR Jbeta segments was used. Amplification of the CDR3 region of rearranged TCR beta genes was performed with a multiplex PCR assay on genomic DNA. The amplified TCR beta libraries were sequenced on the Illumina HiSeq System as 87-base-pair reads. Under the source paper's analysis protocol: In a later analysis, tens of millions of unique TCR beta chains were counted across the 650 to 750 repertoires, and approximately 11 million of these chains were shared by at least two donors. To remove PCR and sequencing errors, raw reads were error-corrected and collapsed into unique sequences using a nearest-neighbor algorithm that merged closely related sequences. Alignment of CDR3 sequences to IMGT reference sequences was used to assign V, D and J gene segments. For a sequence to be retained, a match of at least six nucleotides was required to both a V gene segment and a J gene segment. A rearrangement counted as productive if the CDR3 had no stop codons and remained in frame with V and J, and every other rearrangement counted as non-productive. Following IMGT convention, CDR3 was defined as the stretch from the second conserved V-encoded cysteine up to the conserved J-encoded phenylalanine. In an earlier analysis of just under 600 of the donors, sequences lacking an unambiguous match to a single V gene segment were excluded. An earlier analysis of fewer than 750 of the donors classified V segments as functional when productive rearrangements were above 56.7% and as segregating when the standard deviation between donors was above 5%. A statistical classification framework was built for diagnosing cytomegalovirus status from the catalog of TCR beta chain sequences. A later analysis assigned V and J genes by comparing TCR nucleotide sequences with IMGT/GENE-DB human TR gene sequences. The TCRdist pipeline was used in a later analysis to assign CDR3 sequences and most-parsimonious VDJ recombination scenarios. In a later analysis, each TCR beta chain was defined by its CDR3 amino acid sequence together with its V-gene family, and reads without a unique V-gene family were excluded. To address suspected cross-contamination and a sequencing artifact, a later analysis removed under 600 highly shared, low-generation-probability nucleotide sequences. A later analysis calculated a clonal expansion index for each public chain from normalized within-repertoire ranks of inferred template counts. A later analysis computed generation probabilities with a VDJ recombination model fitted to out-of-frame rearrangements, and checked the results against IGoR. A later analysis scored TCR-TCR, TCR-HLA and TCR-CMV co-occurrence with hypergeometric tests, applying a repertoire-size bias correction to TCR pairs. False discovery rates were estimated in a later analysis by permuting HLA or CMV assignments 20 times. In a later analysis, co-occurring TCRs were grouped using DBSCAN, and TCRdist sequence similarity was added for clustering within HLA-allele-positive subsets. Repertoires with fewer than 30,000 or more than 120,000 public chains were left out of co-occurrence clustering, as were five repertoires with anomalous nucleotide sharing. TCRdb carries this immuneACCESS record with in-frame sequences only. Its versions omit some clonotypes, under half of them owing to an unresolved V gene in the studies checked, with the rest unexplained. V, J and clone size are those of that table, while D and trimming were read from the DNA. In all, the sample holds approximately 61,000 clones, and roughly 68% of those were seen once. The ten largest account for roughly 3% of the sample.

In total, 500 to 700 healthy bone marrow donors made up the cohort. At the time of sampling, every cohort member was nominally healthy, though immune exposures that went unrecorded were likely present. The donor was CMV seronegative and belonged to the group of approximately 320 seronegative cohort members. Every donor gave a peripheral blood sample, and the peripheral blood mononuclear cells from that sample were used for TCR beta sequencing. The Qiagen DNeasy Blood Extraction Kit was used to extract genomic DNA from the blood cell samples. This clone showed up many times. Its antigen is unknown. No base quality information exists; no much larger clone differs at one position. CDR1 is given as MDHEN and CDR2 as SYDVKM, both from the germline V gene. At the junction V is shortened by 7 bases and J by 1 base, with 5 bases in between. Counted from cysteine to phenylalanine, this CDR3 has 11 amino acids. Only CDR3 DNA is held: 33 bases, read in frame from base 1.

The TCR sequence derives from a woman between 45 and 60 years old in good health and CMV-seronegative. The V and J segments used are TRBV28 and TRBJ2-7, and perhaps TRBD2 as D gene, on 5 matching bases. The sequencing input was PBMCs. The bases read TGTGCCAGCACGGGGTCCTACGAGCAGTACTTC. This gives the protein CASTGSYEQYF.